This TCR beta chain emerged from a study of post-analysis software for immune sequencing data. Study-level information: There were relapsing-remitting, secondary progressive and progressive-relapsing multiple sclerosis among the disease courses included.

Notes on the study in general: Compared against controls, patients with multiple sclerosis displayed significantly lower normalized Chao1 diversity. TRBV5-6, TRBV5-1 and TRBV20-1 were among roughly five TRBV segments more frequent in patients than controls. F measure clustering grouped samples strongly by preparation batch.

This clonotype was observed a handful of times. As yet, its antigen is unknown. The authors incorporated unique molecular identifiers into the TCR beta cDNA libraries. About 500,000 cDNA molecules came from approximately 1 to 10 million T cells. Via MiXCR, TCRdb re-called the PCR reads, giving one row per CDR3 protein. Of about 540,000 distinct CDR3 sequences listed, 34% were seen once; the top ten hold 4.5% to 7.5%. The CDR3 extends over 14 amino acids. Trimming cost V 7 bases and J 6 bases; bases outside gene matches: 9. From germline, CDR1 is ENHRY and CDR2 SYGVKD. This rearrangement joins TRBV10-3 to TRBJ2-7; 10 nucleotides match TRBD1. The sequencing sample was made of blood. This receptor was taken from a girl between 2 and 17 years old with multiple sclerosis. The CDR3 bases are TGTGCCATCAACGGGGACAGGGGTTACGGCGAGCAGTACTTC. It specifies CAINGDRGYGEQYF.